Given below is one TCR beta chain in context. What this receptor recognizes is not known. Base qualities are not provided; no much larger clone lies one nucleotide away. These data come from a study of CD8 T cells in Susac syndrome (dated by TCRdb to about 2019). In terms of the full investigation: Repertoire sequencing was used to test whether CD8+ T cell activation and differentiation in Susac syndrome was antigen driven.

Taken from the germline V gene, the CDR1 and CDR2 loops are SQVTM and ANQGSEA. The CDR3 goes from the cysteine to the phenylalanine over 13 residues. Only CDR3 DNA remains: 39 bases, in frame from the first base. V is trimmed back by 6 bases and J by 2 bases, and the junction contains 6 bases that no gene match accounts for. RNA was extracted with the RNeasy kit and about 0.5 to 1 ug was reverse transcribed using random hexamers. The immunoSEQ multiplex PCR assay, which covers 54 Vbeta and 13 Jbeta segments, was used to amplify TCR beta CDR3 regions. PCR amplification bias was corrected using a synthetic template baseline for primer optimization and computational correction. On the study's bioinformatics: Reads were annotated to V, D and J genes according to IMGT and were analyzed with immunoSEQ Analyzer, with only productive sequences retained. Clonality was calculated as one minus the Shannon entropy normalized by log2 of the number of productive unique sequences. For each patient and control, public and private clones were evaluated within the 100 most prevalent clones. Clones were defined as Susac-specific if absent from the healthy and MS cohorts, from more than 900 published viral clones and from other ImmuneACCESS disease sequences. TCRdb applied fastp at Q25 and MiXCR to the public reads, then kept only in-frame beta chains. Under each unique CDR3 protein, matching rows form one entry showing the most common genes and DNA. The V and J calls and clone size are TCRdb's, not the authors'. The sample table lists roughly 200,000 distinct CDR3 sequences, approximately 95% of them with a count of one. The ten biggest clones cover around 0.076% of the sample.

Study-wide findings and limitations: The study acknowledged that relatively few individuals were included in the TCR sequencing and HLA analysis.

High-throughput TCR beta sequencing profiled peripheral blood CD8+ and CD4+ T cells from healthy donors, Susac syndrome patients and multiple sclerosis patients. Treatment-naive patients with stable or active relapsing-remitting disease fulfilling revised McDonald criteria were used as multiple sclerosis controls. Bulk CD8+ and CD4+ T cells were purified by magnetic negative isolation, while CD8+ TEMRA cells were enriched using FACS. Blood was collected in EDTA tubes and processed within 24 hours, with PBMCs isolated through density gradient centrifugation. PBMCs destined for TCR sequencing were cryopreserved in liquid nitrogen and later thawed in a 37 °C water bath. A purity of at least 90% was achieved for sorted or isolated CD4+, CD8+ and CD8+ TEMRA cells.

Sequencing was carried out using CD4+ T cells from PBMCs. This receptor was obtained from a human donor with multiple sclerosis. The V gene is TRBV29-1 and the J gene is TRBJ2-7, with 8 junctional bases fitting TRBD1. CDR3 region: CSVSMTGAYEQYF. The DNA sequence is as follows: TGCAGCGTCTCGATGACAGGGGCCTACGAGCAGTACTTC.